These 3 T cell receptor beta chains share one sample of origin, sequenced in a study of monozygotic twins with inflammatory bowel disease. TCRdb processed the 5' RACE reads again and assigns one entry to each CDR3 protein, with no DNA. The table lists 200,000 to 250,000 distinct CDR3 sequences. The source material was blood. These receptors originate from a human donor with ulcerative colitis or Crohn's disease, or a healthy co-twin of an affected twin (not recorded which).

This chain links TRBV5-6 with TRBJ1-6. The CDR3 spans 15 residues. Germline lookup yields CDR1 SGHDT and CDR2 YYEEEE. CDR3 protein: CASSGRDLYNSPLHF. The complete variable domain, with remaining parts taken from reference TRBV5-6 and TRBJ1-6, reads DAGVTQSPTHLIKTRGQQVTLRCSPKSGHDTVSWYQQALGQGPQFIFQYYEEEERQRGNFPDRFSGHQFPNYSSELNVNALLLGDSALYLCASSGRDLYNSPLHFGNGTRLTVT.

This chain connects TRBV7-8 to TRBJ1-5; checking the TCRdb D call of TRBD1 is not possible without DNA. This CDR3 spans 15 amino acids. Germline CDR1 is SGHVS and CDR2 is FQNEAQ. CDR3 in amino acids: CASSSLGTVNQPQHF.

The chain links TRBV11-2 to TRBJ1-1; TCRdb designates TRBD1, a call that cannot be tested without DNA. Germline V gene sequence: CDR1 SGHAT, CDR2 FQNNGV. The CDR3 has 14 residues. CDR3 in amino acids: CASRLTTGNTEAFF.